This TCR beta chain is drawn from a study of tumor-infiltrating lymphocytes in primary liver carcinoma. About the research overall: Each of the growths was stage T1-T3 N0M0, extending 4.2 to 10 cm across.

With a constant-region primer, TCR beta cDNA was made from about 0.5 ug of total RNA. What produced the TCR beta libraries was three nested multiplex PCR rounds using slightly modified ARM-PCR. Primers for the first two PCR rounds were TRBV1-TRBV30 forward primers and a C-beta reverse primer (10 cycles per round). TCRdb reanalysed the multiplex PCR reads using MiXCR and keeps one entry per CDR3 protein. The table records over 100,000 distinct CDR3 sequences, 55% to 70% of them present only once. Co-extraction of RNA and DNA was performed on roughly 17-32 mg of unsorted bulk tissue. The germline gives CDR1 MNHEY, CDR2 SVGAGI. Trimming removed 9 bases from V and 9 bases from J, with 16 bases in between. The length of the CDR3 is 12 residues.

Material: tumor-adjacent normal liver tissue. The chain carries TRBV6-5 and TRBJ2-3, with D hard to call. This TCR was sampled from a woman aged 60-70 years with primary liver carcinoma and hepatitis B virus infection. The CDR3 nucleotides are TGTGCCAGTAGTCCCTATGCTGAAACGCAGTATTTT. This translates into CASSPYAETQYF.